This entry concerns a single T cell receptor (beta chain). This clone was counted a single time. Its specific antigen is unknown. The input lacks base qualities; no much larger clone sits a single base away. This sample was taken from a study of blood T cell repertoires in COVID-19 (dated by TCRdb to 2018 to 2020). Study-wide context: Collaborator samples came from the United States, Italy and Spain and covered acute and convalescent phases of COVID-19. Subjects who had been exposed to COVID-19, were actively infected with it, or had recovered from it provided the deeply sampled blood TCRbeta repertoires that made up the dataset. The repertoires were released in a freely available public database intended as a resource for research on the immune response to SARS-CoV-2. Samples were obtained from the ongoing ImmuneRACE study (first 160 participants) and from over 1,000 subjects provided by 6 global collaborators. The sample metadata nearly always contained a de-identified subject ID, COVID-19 status, age in years and sex. Where HLA class I and class II types were available, the types were taken from metadata supplied by the sample provider, not from assay-based typing. The material from the prospective study consisted of cDNA or gDNA derived from T cells, B-cell-depleted T cells, or PBMCs.

The CDR1 and CDR2 encoded by the germline V gene (reference sequence) are WNHNN and SYGVQD. Reading from cysteine to phenylalanine, the CDR3 counts 14 amino acids. Only the CDR3 DNA is retained, 42 bases long and in frame from the first base. Trimming removed 3 bases from V and 0 bases from J, leaving 8 bases between the germline ends. The immunoSEQ Assay, a bias-controlled multiplex PCR, was used to amplify TCRbeta CDR3 regions from genomic DNA. The authors' pipeline ran thus. Within the assay, amplification of reference gene primers was used to estimate how many nucleated cells each sample contained. To quantify the absolute abundance of each unique TCRbeta CDR3 rearrangement, sequence reads were collapsed and filtered. For each sample, productive Simpson clonality was calculated by taking the square root of Simpson's diversity index across productive rearrangements. In TCRdb, the immuneACCESS table is reduced to in-frame sequences with V and J assigned. These tables do not hold every clone; where another copy was compared, an unresolved V gene accounts for under half, and the others remain unexplained. V and J calls and clone size are copied from that table; D and trimming were computed from the DNA. Across this sample there are around 50,000 clones, with 70% to 90% seen only once. The ten largest clonotypes hold around 4.5% of the sample.

The paper's findings and limits, for the study overall: The quantity of clinical and demographic metadata differed by source and by participant and was supplied without curation.

Whole blood was collected in K2EDTA tubes by collaborating institutions according to the institutions' own protocols. For TCRbeta analysis, collaborators shipped samples as frozen whole blood, isolated PBMCs, or DNA extracted from either of those sample types. This sequence originates from a man aged 40-55 years with active COVID-19. The sequenced material came from peripheral blood. The V and J genes are TRBV10-1 and TRBJ1-1; the D gene is perhaps TRBD1, from 6 matching bases. The DNA is as follows: TGCGCCAGCAGTGATGAGGGGGTGAACACTGAAGCTTTCTTT. Protein translation: CASSDEGVNTEAFF.